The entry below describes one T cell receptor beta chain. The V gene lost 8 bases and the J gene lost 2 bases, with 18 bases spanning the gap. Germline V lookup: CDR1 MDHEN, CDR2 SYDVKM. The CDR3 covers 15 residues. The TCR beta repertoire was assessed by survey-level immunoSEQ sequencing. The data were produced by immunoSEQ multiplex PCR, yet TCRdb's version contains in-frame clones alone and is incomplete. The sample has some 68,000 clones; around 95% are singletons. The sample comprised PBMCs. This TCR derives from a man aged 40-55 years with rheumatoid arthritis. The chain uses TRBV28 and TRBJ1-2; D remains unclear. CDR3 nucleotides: TGTGCCAGCGATTTTTTGGGCAGAGAGAACTATGGCTACACCTTC. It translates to CASDFLGRENYGYTF.